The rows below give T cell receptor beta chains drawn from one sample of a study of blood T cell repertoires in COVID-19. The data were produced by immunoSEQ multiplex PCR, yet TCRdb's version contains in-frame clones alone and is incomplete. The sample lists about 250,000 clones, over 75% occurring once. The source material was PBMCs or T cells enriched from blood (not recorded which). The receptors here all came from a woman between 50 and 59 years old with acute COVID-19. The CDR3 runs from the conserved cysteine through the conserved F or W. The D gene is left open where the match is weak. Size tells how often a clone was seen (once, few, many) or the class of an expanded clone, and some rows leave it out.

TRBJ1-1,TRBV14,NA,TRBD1,TGTGCCAGCAGCCAAGTAGGGACAGCCCTGAACACTGAAGCTTTCTTT,CASSQVGTALNTEAFF
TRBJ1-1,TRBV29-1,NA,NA,TGCAGCGCCCCGGGGGATGGGGCGGACACTGAAGCTTTCTTT,CSAPGDGADTEAFF
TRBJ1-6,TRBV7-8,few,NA,TGTGCCAGCAGCTTCGCCAAGCGGGGGTTATATTCACCCCTCCACTTT,CASSFAKRGLYSPLHF
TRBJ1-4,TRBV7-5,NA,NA,TGTGCCAGAAGCTGGCGGACGGGGAATGCAACTAATGAAAAACTGTTTTTT,CARSWRTGNATNEKLFF
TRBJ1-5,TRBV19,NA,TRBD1,TGTGCCAGTAGATTTGGGGACAGGGGGAATCAGCCCCAGCATTTT,CASRFGDRGNQPQHF
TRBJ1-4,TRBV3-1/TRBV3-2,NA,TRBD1,TGTGCCAGCAGCCCCCTCCCGGGACAGGGGACCCCTAATGAAAAACTGTTTTTT,CASSPLPGQGTPNEKLFF
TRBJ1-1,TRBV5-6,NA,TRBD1,TGTGCCAGCAGCTTTCCAGGGGGCTACAACACTGAAGCTTTCTTT,CASSFPGGYNTEAFF
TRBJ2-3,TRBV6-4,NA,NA,TGTGCCAGCAGTGTATCTCCCACAGATACGCAGTATTTT,CASSVSPTDTQYF
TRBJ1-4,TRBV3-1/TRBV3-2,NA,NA,TGTGCCAGCAGCCAACGGGGTTACAATGAAAAACTGTTTTTT,CASSQRGYNEKLFF
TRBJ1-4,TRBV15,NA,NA,TGTGCCACCAGCACAATCTCAGGGGCCTATAATGAAAAACTGTTTTTT,CATSTISGAYNEKLFF
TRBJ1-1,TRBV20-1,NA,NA,TGCAGTGCTAGTCGCCAGTTGGGGGGAGCTTTCTTT,CSASRQLGGAFF
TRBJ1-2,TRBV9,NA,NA,TGTGCCAGCAGCGTAGGGGCAGGGGACTATGGCTACACCTTC,CASSVGAGDYGYTF
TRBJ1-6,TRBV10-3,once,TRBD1,TGTGCCATCAGTCAGGGACAGTCACCCCTCCACTTT,CAISQGQSPLHF
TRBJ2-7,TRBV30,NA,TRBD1,TGTGCCTGGGGGGGACAGGGAGGCGAGCAGTACTTC,CAWGGQGGEQYF
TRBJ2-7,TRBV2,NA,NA,TGTGCCAGCAAGCGCTATTCCTACGAGCAGTACTTC,CASKRYSYEQYF
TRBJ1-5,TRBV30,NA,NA,TGTGCCTGGAGTAAAGGGGGAGGCAATCAGCCCCAGCATTTT,CAWSKGGGNQPQHF
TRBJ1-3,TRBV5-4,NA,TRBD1,TGTGCCAGCAGCTTGCACAGGGGGGAAGGAAACACCATATATTTT,CASSLHRGEGNTIYF
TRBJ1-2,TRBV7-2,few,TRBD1,TGTGCCAGCAGCCCCGCCGGGACAGGGGCAAACTATGGCTACACCTTC,CASSPAGTGANYGYTF
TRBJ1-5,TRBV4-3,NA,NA,TGCGCCAGCAGCCAAGATCGCGATAGCAATCAGCCCCAGCATTTT,CASSQDRDSNQPQHF
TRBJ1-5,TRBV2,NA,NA,TGTGCCATCTCCGTCAGGAGCAATCAGCCCCAGCATTTT,CAISVRSNQPQHF
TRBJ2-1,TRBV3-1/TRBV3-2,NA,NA,TGTGCCAGCAGCCCAGACCCCTTAGCAGGGTCGCTCTTC,CASSPDPLAGSLF
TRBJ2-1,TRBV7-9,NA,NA,TGTGCCAGCAGCTTAGGTACCCATGCAGAGGCGCAGTTCTTC,CASSLGTHAEAQFF
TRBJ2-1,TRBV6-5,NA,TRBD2,TGTGCCAGCAGCCGGGGGACTAGCGGGGGCAATGAGCAGTTCTTC,CASSRGTSGGNEQFF
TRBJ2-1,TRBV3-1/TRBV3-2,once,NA,TGTGCCAGCAGCCAAGATAGCAGGGCTAGGGCCCCCTACAATGAGCAGTTCTTC,CASSQDSRARAPYNEQFF
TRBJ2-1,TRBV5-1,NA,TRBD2,TGCGCCAGCAGCGAGCGGACTAGCGGTGGCACAGAGCAGTTCTTC,CASSERTSGGTEQFF
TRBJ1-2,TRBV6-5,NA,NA,TGTGCCACCGGGGAGGGTCAGTACTATGGCTACACCTTC,CATGEGQYYGYTF
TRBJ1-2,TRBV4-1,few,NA,TGCGCCAGCAGCCAGGCCGGGTCTTCTCTTCATGGCTACACCTTC,CASSQAGSSLHGYTF
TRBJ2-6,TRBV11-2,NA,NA,TGTGCCAGCAGCCTAACGACTGGCCCCTCTGGGGCCAACGTCCTGACTTTC,CASSLTTGPSGANVLTF
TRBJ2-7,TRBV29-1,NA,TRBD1,TGCAGCGTTTCACAGGGGGCTTACTACGAGCAGTACTTC,CSVSQGAYYEQYF
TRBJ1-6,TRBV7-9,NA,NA,TGTGCCAGCAGCTTAGACAGGGTCGGTTCACCCCTCCACTTT,CASSLDRVGSPLHF
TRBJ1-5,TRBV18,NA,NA,TGTGCCAGCTCACCTGGAGGGAATCAGCCCCAGCATTTT,CASSPGGNQPQHF
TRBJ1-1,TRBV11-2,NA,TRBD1,TGTGCCAGCAGCGTACGAGGACAGGGGGACACTGAAGCTTTCTTT,CASSVRGQGDTEAFF
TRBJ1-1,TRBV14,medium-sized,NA,TGTGCCAGCAGTCGCAACATGAACACTGAAGCTTTCTTT,CASSRNMNTEAFF
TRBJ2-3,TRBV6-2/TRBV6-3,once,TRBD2,TGTGCCAGCAGTTACGGTAGCGGGGGTAACACAGATACGCAGTATTTT,CASSYGSGGNTDTQYF
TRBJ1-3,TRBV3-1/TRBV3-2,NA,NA,TGTGCCAGCAGCCAAGACAGGGCTTCAGGAAACACCATATATTTT,CASSQDRASGNTIYF
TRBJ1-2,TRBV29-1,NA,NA,TGCAGCGTCGGAGGTGGGAGGGCCGAGGGCTATGGCTACACCTTC,CSVGGGRAEGYGYTF
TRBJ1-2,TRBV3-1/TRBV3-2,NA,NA,TGTGCCAGCAGCCTCAAGTCACGGGGAGGTGGCTACACCTTC,CASSLKSRGGGYTF
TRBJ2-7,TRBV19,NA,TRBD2,TGTGCCAGTGGATGGGGGGGCTCCTACGAGCAGTACTTC,CASGWGGSYEQYF
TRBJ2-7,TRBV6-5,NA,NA,TGTGCCAGCAGTTACTCGATCATCGGTCGCTACGAGCAGTACTTC,CASSYSIIGRYEQYF
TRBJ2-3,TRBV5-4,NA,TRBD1,TGTGCCAGCAGCCTGGGACAGGGATTAGATACGCAGTATTTT,CASSLGQGLDTQYF
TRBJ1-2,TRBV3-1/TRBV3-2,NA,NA,TGTGCCAGCAGCCTCCAGGCCGGACGGGGCTATGGCTACACCTTC,CASSLQAGRGYGYTF
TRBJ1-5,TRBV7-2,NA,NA,TGTGCCAGCAGCCCCTCCACAGGCAATCAGCCCCAGCATTTT,CASSPSTGNQPQHF
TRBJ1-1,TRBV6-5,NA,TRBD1,TGTGCCAGCACCCCGGGACAGGGACGAACTGAAGCTTTCTTT,CASTPGQGRTEAFF
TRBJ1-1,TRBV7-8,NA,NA,TGTGCCAGCAGCTCCCTAGGGAACACTGAAGCTTTCTTT,CASSSLGNTEAFF
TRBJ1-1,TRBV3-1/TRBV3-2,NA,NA,TGTGCCAGCAGCCAAGATACCCAGGGGAGGGCTGAAGCTTTCTTT,CASSQDTQGRAEAFF
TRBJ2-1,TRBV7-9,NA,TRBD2,TGTGCCAGCAGCTTAGCTAGCGGGGGGGACAATGAGCAGTTCTTC,CASSLASGGDNEQFF
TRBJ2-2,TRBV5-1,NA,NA,TGCGCCAGCAGCGACCTACTAGCTACCGGGGAGCTGTTTTTT,CASSDLLATGELFF
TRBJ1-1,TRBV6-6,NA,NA,TGTGCCAGCAGCCCACTTAGCCTTCGAGGGAACACTGAAGCTTTCTTT,CASSPLSLRGNTEAFF
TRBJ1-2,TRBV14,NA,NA,TGTGCCAGCAGCCAAGAACGAGGTGGCTACACCTTC,CASSQERGGYTF
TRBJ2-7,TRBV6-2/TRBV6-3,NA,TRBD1,TGTGCCAGCAGTTACGGCCGTGGGACAGGGAAGCACGAGCAGTACTTC,CASSYGRGTGKHEQYF
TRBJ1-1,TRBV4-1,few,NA,TGCGCCAGCAGCCCCATTGGGGGGACCGAAGCTTTCTTT,CASSPIGGTEAFF
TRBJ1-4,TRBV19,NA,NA,TGTGCCAGTAGAGCACCCCCTCAGGAAGCAACTAATGAAAAACTGTTTTTT,CASRAPPQEATNEKLFF
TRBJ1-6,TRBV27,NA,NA,TGTGCCAGGGGGGGGGCCCCGATACACTCACCCCTCCACTTT,CARGGAPIHSPLHF